The clone carrying this TCR beta chain was recorded a few times. Its antigen is currently unknown. Treatment given: oral pan-JAK inhibitor, 5-10 mg twice daily. Alopecia areata patients gave lesional scalp punch biopsies and peripheral blood samples. Both CD4+ and CD8+ T cells were separated by sorting PBMCs. Following extraction, RNA underwent reverse transcription to cDNA, which served as the sequencing template. Sequencing used immunoSEQ multiplex PCR; TCRdb keeps in-frame clones, though not all of them. Of some 98,000 clones in the sample, roughly two thirds were seen once. These data are taken from a study of CD8+ T cells in alopecia areata. Looking at the study overall: Among treated patients, oral tofacitinib was administered at 5 to 10 mg twice daily.

Study conclusions and caveats: The presence of one nonresponder keeps the tie between baseline CD8+ expansion and response uncertain.

Sequencing was performed on CD8+ T cells sorted from blood, taken at week 4, from a patient treated with tofacitinib. The source is a human donor with alopecia areata.

DNA of the CDR3: TGTGCCAGCAGCAAACGCGCAGACCCCGACCGCACAGATACGCAGTATTTT. Protein: CASSKRADPDRTDTQYF. The J gene is TRBJ2-3, the V gene TRBV21-1. TRBV21-1 is noted as a pseudogene. This CDR3 has 17 amino acids.